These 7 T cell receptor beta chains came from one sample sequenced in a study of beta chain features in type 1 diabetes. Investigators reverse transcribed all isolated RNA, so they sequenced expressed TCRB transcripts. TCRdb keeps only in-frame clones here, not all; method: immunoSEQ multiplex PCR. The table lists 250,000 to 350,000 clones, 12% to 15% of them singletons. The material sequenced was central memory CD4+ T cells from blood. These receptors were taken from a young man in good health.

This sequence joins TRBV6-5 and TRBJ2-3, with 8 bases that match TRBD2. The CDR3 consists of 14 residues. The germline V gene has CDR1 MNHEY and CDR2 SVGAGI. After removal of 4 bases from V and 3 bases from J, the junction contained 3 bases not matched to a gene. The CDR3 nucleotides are TGTGCCAGCAGTTTGGGACTAGTGACAGATACGCAGTATTTT. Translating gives CASSLGLVTDTQYF.

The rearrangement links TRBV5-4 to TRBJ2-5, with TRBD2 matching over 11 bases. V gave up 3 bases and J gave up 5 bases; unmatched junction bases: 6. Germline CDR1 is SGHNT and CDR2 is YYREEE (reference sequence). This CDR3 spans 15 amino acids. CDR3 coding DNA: TGTGCCAGCAGCTCACTAGCGGGGGCTCAGGAGACCCAGTACTTC. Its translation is CASSSLAGAQETQYF.

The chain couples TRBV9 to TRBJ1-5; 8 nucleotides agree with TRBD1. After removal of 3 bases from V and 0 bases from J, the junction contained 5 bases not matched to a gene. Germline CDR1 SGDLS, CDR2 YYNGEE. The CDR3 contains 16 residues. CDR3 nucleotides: TGTGCCAGCAGCGGAGGGGACAGGTATAGCAATCAGCCCCAGCATTTT. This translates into CASSGGDRYSNQPQHF.

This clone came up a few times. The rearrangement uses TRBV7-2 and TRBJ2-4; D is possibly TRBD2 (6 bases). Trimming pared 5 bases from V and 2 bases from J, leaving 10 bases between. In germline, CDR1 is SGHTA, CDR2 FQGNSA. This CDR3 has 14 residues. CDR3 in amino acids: CASSPGGTKNIQYF. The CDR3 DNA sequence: TGTGCCAGCAGCCCCGGGGGAACCAAAAACATTCAGTACTTC.

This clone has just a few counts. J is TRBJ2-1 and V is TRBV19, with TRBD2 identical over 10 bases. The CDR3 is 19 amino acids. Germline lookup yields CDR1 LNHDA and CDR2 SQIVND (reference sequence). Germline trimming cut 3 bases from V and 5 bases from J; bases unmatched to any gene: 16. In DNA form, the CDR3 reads TGTGCCAGTAGTATCGGTTTAAGTCTTCTAGCGGGGGTAAACAATGAGCAGTTCTTC. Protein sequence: CASSIGLSLLAGVNNEQFF. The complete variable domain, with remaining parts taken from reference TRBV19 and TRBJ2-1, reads DGGITQSPKYLFRKEGQNVTLSCEQNLNHDAMYWYRQDPGQGLRLIYYSQIVNDFQKGDIAEGYSVSREKKESFPLTVTSAQKNPTAFYLCASSIGLSLLAGVNNEQFFGPGTRLTVL.

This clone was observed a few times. CDR3 region: CASRRKPRVMNTEAFF. Here the CDR3 DNA reads TGTGCCAGTAGAAGGAAACCCAGGGTTATGAACACTGAAGCTTTCTTT. V gene TRBV19 combines with J gene TRBJ1-1; possibly TRBD1 for D (5 bases). CDR3 size: 16 residues. CDR1 LNHDA and CDR2 SQIVND come from the germline V gene (reference sequence). V shed 6 bases and J shed 0 bases, with 17 bases lying between them.

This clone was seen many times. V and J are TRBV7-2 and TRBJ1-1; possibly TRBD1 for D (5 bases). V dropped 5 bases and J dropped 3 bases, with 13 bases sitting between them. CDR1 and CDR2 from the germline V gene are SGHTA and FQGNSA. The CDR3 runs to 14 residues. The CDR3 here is CASSRAVGDTEAFF. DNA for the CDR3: TGTGCCAGCAGCCGAGCAGTGGGGGACACTGAAGCTTTCTTT. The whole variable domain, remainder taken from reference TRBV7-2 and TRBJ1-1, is GAGVSQSPSNKVTEKGKDVELRCDPISGHTALYWYRQSLGQGLEFLIYFQGNSAPDKSGLPSDRFSAERTGGSVSTLTIQRTQQEDSAVYLCASSRAVGDTEAFFGQGTRLTVV.